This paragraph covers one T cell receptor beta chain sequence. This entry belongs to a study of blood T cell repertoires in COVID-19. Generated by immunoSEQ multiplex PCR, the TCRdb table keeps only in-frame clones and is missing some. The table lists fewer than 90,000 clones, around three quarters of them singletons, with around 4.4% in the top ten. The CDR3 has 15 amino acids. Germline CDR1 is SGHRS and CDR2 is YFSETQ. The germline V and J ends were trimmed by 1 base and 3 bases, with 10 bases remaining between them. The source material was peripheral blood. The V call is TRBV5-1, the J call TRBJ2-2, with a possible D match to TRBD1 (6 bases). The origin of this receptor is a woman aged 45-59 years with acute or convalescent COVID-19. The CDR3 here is CASSLTRGDTGELFF. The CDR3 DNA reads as TGCGCCAGCAGCTTGACCAGGGGCGACACCGGGGAGCTGTTTTTT.